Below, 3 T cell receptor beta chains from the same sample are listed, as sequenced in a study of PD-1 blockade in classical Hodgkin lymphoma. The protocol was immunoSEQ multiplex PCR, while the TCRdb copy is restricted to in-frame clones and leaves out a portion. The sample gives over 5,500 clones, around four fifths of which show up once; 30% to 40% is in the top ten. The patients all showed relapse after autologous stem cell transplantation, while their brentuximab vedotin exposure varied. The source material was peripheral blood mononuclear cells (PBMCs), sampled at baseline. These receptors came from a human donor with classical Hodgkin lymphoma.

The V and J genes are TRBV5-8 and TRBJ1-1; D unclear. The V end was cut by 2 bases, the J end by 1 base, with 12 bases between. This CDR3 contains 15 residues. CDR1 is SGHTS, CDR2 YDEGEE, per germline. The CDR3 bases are TGTGCCAGCAGCTTTGGTTGGGGATCGAACACTGAAGCTTTCTTT. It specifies CASSFGWGSNTEAFF.

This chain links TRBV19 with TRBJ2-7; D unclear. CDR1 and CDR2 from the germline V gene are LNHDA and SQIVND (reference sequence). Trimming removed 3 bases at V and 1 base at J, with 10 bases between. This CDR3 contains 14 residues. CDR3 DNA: TGTGCCAGTAGTATTGGATGGGGATCCTACGAGCAGTACTTC. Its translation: CASSIGWGSYEQYF.

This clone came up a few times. Here the CDR3 DNA reads TGTGCCAGCAGTTTATCGATGGGGCTATCTAATGAAAAACTGTTTTTT. Translating it yields CASSLSMGLSNEKLFF. The rearrangement links TRBV27 to TRBJ1-4; weak D call: TRBD1 (5 bases). The germline CDR1 and CDR2 sequences are MNHEY and SMNVEV (reference sequence). The CDR3 is 16 amino acids. The V gene lost 0 bases and the J gene lost 3 bases, with 11 bases spanning the gap.